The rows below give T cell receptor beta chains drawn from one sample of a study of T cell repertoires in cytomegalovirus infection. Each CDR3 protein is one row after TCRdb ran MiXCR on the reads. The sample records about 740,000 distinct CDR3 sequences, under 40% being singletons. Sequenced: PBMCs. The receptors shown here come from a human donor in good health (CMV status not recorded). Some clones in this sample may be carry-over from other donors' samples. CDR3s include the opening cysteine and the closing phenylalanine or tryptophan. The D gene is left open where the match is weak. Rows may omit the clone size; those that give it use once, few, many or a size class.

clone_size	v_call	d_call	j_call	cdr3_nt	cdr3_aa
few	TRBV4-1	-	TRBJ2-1	TGCGCCAGCAGCCAAGAGGCCTCGGCTAGCAGCCACAATGAGCAGTTCTTC	CASSQEASASSHNEQFF
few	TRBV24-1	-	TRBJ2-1	TGTGCCACCAGTGATCCGACAAACGAGCAGTTCTTC	CATSDPTNEQFF
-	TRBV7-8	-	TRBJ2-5	TGTGCCAGCAGCTTAGCATTCAGGGGCGAGACCCAGTACTTC	CASSLAFRGETQYF
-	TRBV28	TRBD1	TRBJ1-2	TGTGCCAGCAGCTCCAACCGGGACAGGGGATATGGCTACACCTTC	CASSSNRDRGYGYTF
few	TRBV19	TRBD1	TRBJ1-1	TGTGCCAGTCGGGACAGGGATGGCACTGAAGCTTTCTTT	CASRDRDGTEAFF
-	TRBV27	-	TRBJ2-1	TGTGCCACCCGGCACAATGAGCAGTTCTTC	CATRHNEQFF
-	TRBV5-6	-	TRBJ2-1	TGTGCCAGCAGCCGGGGGGCGGGAGATCGTATGTTCTTC	CASSRGAGDRMFF
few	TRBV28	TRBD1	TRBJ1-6	TGTGCCAGCACCGGACAGGGGACGAGTTCACCCCTCCACTTT	CASTGQGTSSPLHF
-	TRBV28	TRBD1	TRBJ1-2	TGTGCCAGCAGTTTAATGGGGAGACAGGGGGCAGTTGGCTACACCTTC	CASSLMGRQGAVGYTF
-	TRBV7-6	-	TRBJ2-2	TGTGCCAGCAGTCGGACCGGACGGGTCTTTGGCGGGGAGCTGTTTTTT	CASSRTGRVFGGELFF
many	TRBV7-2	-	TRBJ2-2	TGTGCCAGCAGCAGGACCTGGTCCGGGGAGCTGTTTTTT	CASSRTWSGELFF
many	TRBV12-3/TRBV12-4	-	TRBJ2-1	TGTGCCAGCAGTTTCTTTTCTGAGCAGTTCTTC	CASSFFSEQFF
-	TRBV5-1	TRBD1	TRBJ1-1	TGCGCCAGCAGCCCGGCGGGACAGTCAAACACTGAAGCTTTCTTT	CASSPAGQSNTEAFF
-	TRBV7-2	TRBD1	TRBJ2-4	TGTGCCAGCAGCCAACTCGACAGGGCAATTCAGTACTTC	CASSQLDRAIQYF
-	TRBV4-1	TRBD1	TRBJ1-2	TGCGCCAGCAGCCACCGGGACAGTCTCTATGGCTACACCTTC	CASSHRDSLYGYTF
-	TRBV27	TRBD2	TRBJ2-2	TGTGCCAGCAGTTTAAATCCCGCGGGGGGCAACACCGGGGAGCTGTTTTTT	CASSLNPAGGNTGELFF
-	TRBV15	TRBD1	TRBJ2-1	TGTGCCACCAGCCCCACCGGGACAGTATACAATGAGCAGTTCTTC	CATSPTGTVYNEQFF
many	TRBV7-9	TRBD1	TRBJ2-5	TGTGCCAGCAGCCCCACTACAGGGGGAGTCAGGGAAGAGACCCAGTACTTC	CASSPTTGGVREETQYF
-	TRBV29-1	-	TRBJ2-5	TGCAGCGTTGAGGGGAGGACAGGACAAGAGACCCAGTACTTC	CSVEGRTGQETQYF
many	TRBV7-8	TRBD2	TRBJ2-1	TGTGCCAGCAGCTTGGGGACTAGAAGCTCCTACAATGAGCAGTTCTTC	CASSLGTRSSYNEQFF
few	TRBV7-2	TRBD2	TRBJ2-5	TGTGCCAGCAGCATCGGGACGGGGGGGGAGACCCAGTACTTC	CASSIGTGGETQYF
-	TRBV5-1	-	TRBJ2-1	TGCGCCAGCAGCTTAGGGCTTCCCTATCTCGATGAGCAGTTCTTC	CASSLGLPYLDEQFF
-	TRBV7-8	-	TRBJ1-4	TGTGCCAGCAGCACCGGACGAGCTAATGAAAAACTGTTTTTT	CASSTGRANEKLFF
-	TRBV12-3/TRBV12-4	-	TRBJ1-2	TGTGCCAGCACCCCACGGGACGCTGGTGGCTACACCTTC	CASTPRDAGGYTF
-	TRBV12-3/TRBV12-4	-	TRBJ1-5	TGTGCCAGCAGTTCTGTGGGAAGCAATCAGCCCCAGCATTTT	CASSSVGSNQPQHF
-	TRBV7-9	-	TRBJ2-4	TGTGCCAGCAGCTTACTCGGGGCGGGAGCCAAAAACATTCAGTACTTC	CASSLLGAGAKNIQYF
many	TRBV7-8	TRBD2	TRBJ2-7	TGTGCCAGCAGCCCCCGTTTGGGACTAGTTTCCTACGAGCAGTACTTC	CASSPRLGLVSYEQYF
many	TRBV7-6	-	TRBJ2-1	TGTGCCAGCAGCCCCCCTTCGTCTAATGAGCAGTTCTTC	CASSPPSSNEQFF
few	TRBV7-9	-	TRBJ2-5	TGTGCCAGCAGCCCCCCGCGGCCTCGCCAAGAGACCCAGTACTTC	CASSPPRPRQETQYF
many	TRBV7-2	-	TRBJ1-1	TGTGCCAGCAGCTCCGGGGGCAGGGGTGAAGCTTTCTTT	CASSSGGRGEAFF